This TCR beta chain stems from a study of blood T cell repertoires in COVID-19. Here immunoSEQ multiplex PCR was the method, and the copy in TCRdb shows in-frame clones only, minus some. Of about 360,000 clones detected, over 70% appear once; the ten largest clones hold 2.5% to 3%. Sequenced: peripheral blood. The source of this sequence is a man aged 30 to 45 with active or convalescent COVID-19.

CDR3 sequence reads: CASSPRGQGFQPQHF. CDR3 nucleotide sequence: TGTGCCAGCAGCCCCCGCGGACAGGGGTTTCAGCCCCAGCATTTT. The V gene is TRBV6-2 or TRBV6-3, the J gene TRBJ1-5; 9 bases align to TRBD1. The J segment lost 6 bases and the V segment lost 6 bases, leaving 9 bases of the junction unmatched. The CDR3 has 15 residues. Germline values: CDR1 MNHEY, CDR2 SVGEGT.